The 14 T cell receptor beta chains below were found in one sample sequenced in a study of blood T cells in healthy people across ages. PCR was performed a second time for about 7 to 12 cycles using a sample-barcoded 5' primer and a J-beta primer mix. TCRdb analysed the 5' RACE reads with MiXCR anew, one entry per CDR3 protein. Here the sample spans about 1,800,000 distinct CDR3 sequences, roughly 27% being singletons. Specimen: blood. The receptors shown here come from a woman under 40 in good health.

This clonotype was observed a handful of times. The chain combines TRBV5-1 with TRBJ2-5; D is ambiguous. The CDR3 runs to 15 residues. Germline CDR1 is SGHRS and CDR2 is YFSETQ. V gave up 0 bases and J gave up 2 bases, with 11 bases separating them. CDR3 DNA sequence: TGCGCCAGCAGCTTGGCGGCAGCCATTCAAGAGACCCAGTACTTC. It translates to CASSLAAAIQETQYF.

Turning to this clonotype: The junction and the germline gene differ at one end; a read error may be behind it. This chain connects TRBV7-9 to TRBJ1-1, with no clear D. CDR1 and CDR2 from the germline V gene are SEHNR and FQNEAQ (reference sequence). The CDR3 is 13 amino acids. CDR3 residues: CTSGRGGNTEAFF. CDR3 in DNA: TGTACCAGCGGGCGAGGCGGGAACACTGAAGCTTTCTTT.

This clonotype has only a few counts. The chain employs TRBV3-1 and TRBJ2-4; D gene unclear. The CDR3 has 13 residues. Trimming removed 0 bases at V and 6 bases at J, with 6 bases between. Germline V gene sequence: CDR1 LGHDT, CDR2 YNNKEL (reference sequence). The CDR3 spells CASSQDYRNIQYF. The CDR3 region has the DNA TGTGCCAGCAGCCAAGATTACAGAAACATTCAGTACTTC.

This clonotype has a handful of counts. Compared with germline, one end of the junction differs, possibly owing to a read error. The chain links TRBV7-3 to TRBJ1-5; D unresolved. The V gene's germline CDR1 is SGHTA and CDR2 FQGTGA. The CDR3 contains 13 residues. CDR3 nucleotide sequence: TGTGCCATCAGCTTAGGTTTTAAGCAGCCCCAGCATTTT. Its translation is CAISLGFKQPQHF.

This clonotype has only a few counts. One end of the junction is discordant with germline, which a read error may explain. The genes are TRBV5-7 and TRBJ1-2; D gene unclear. TRBV5-7 is given ORF status, its function remaining uncertain. There are 17 residues in the CDR3. CDR3: CASSLDQPHTANYDYTF. CDR3 in DNA: TGTGCCAGCAGCTTGGACCAGCCTCATACAGCTAACTATGACTACACCTTC.

This chain links TRBV2 with TRBJ1-2, with 8 bases identical to TRBD1. Germline loops: CDR1 SNHLY, CDR2 FYNNEI. The CDR3 loop spans 16 amino acids. The ends lost 4 bases at V and 5 bases at J; junction bases unmatched: 12. The CDR3 loop reads CASSGPPDRGSYGYTF. CDR3 in DNA: TGTGCCAGCAGTGGCCCTCCAGACAGGGGTTCGTATGGCTACACCTTC. Filled out from reference TRBV2 and TRBJ1-2, the complete variable domain reads EPEVTQTPSHQVTQMGQEVILRCVPISNHLYFYWYRQILGQKVEFLVSFYNNEISEKSEIFDDQFSVERPDGSNFTLKIRSTKLEDSAMYFCASSGPPDRGSYGYTFGSGTRLTVV.

For this clonotype: At one boundary the junction diverges from the germline segment, which might be a read error. This chain uses TRBV13 with TRBJ2-2; D tentatively fits TRBD1 or TRBD2 (6 bases each). The CDR3 is made up of 15 amino acids. Germline assignment: CDR1 PRHDT and CDR2 FYEKMQ (reference sequence). CDR3 DNA sequence: TGTGCCAGCAGCCCAAGGAGGGGGATGAGTGGGGAGCGGTTTTTT. This translates into CASSPRRGMSGERFF.

This clonotype has more than one count but fewer than ten. CDR3: CASSSLITDTQYF. The CDR3 DNA is TGTGCCAGCAGTTCCCTTATAACAGATACGCAGTATTTT. The rearrangement links TRBV12-3 or TRBV12-4 to TRBJ2-3; D is unresolved. This CDR3 has 13 amino acids. V lost 4 bases and J lost 3, with 8 bases in between.

The CDR3 region is CASSRPRGRETQYF. The CDR3, as DNA: TGTGCCAGCAGCCGGCCGCGCGGGAGGGAGACCCAGTACTTC. This chain joins TRBV7-2 and TRBJ2-5, with 8 bases matching TRBD2. V lost 5 bases to trimming and J lost 5 bases; unmatched junction nucleotides: 7. This CDR3 comprises 14 residues. Germline V gene lookup returns CDR1 SGHTA and CDR2 FQGNSA.

The chain carries TRBV21-1 and TRBJ2-1; TRBD2, the table's D call, was not compared with the DNA. TRBV21-1 is labeled a pseudogene. The CDR3 is 14 amino acids. The CDR3 region is CASSTGTSGIEQFF. The CDR3 nucleotides are TGTGCCAGCAGCACTGGGACTAGCGGCATTGAGCAGTTCTTC.

CDR3 residues: CATTSGGEDTDTQYF. Here the CDR3 DNA reads TGTGCCACTACGTCCGGGGGGGAGGACACAGATACGCAGTATTTT. The chain couples TRBV24-1 to TRBJ2-3; 8 nucleotides align to TRBD2. V shed 10 bases and J 2 bases; nucleotides not matched to a gene: 10. Germline CDR1 reads KGHDR; CDR2 reads SFDVKD. The CDR3 runs to 15 residues.

This chain uses TRBV5-6 with TRBJ2-5; D perhaps matches TRBD2 (5 bases). Trimming removed 0 bases at V and 3 bases at J, with 9 bases between. This CDR3 spans 14 amino acids. Germline V lookup: CDR1 SGHDT, CDR2 YYEEEE. DNA for the CDR3: TGTGCCAGCAGCTTGGTGTACGGGAAAGAGACCCAGTACTTC. Translating gives CASSLVYGKETQYF.

This clonotype was detected many times. In DNA form, the CDR3 reads TGCAGCGTTGAAGACCGACTAGCGGGACTACTACTGGGCAATGAGCAGTTCTTC. It codes for CSVEDRLAGLLLGNEQFF. The V and J genes are TRBV29-1 and TRBJ2-1; 11 bases are a match to TRBD2. CDR3 length: 18 residues. Germline values: CDR1 SQVTM, CDR2 ANQGSEA. Trimming removed 0 bases from V and 6 bases from J; junction bases left unmatched: 13.

A remark on this clonotype: This may come from a read error, since a much larger clone is one base off. V is TRBV20-1 and J is TRBJ2-7; TRBD2 matches at 7 bases. The DNA matches TRBJ2-5 better at its end, which makes the J call doubtful. The germline gives CDR1 DFQATT, CDR2 SNEGSKA (reference sequence). CDR3 length: 14 residues. The chain's CDR3 is CSPLTSWRGGTQYF. The CDR3 bases are TGCAGTCCGCTGACTAGCTGGAGGGGTGGGACCCAGTACTTC.